This T cell receptor beta chain emerged from a study of blood T cell repertoires in COVID-19. After removal of 3 bases from V and 5 bases from J, the junction contained 8 bases not matched to a gene. The CDR3 covers 14 residues. Germline-derived CDR1 and CDR2 are DFQATT and SNEGSKA (reference sequence). The sample holds a few counts of this clone. Profiling relied on immunoSEQ multiplex PCR, and the TCRdb table lists in-frame clones only, not all of them. The repertoire holds over 120,000 clones, with 85% to 90% as singletons. The sequence was collected from a woman in her 50s with active or convalescent COVID-19. The rearrangement joins TRBV20-1 to TRBJ2-7; 9 bases are a match to TRBD2. The material sequenced was peripheral blood. CDR3 bases: TGCAGTGCTAGTGGTAGCGGGAGCCGCCACGAGCAGTACTTC. Translated: CSASGSGSRHEQYF.